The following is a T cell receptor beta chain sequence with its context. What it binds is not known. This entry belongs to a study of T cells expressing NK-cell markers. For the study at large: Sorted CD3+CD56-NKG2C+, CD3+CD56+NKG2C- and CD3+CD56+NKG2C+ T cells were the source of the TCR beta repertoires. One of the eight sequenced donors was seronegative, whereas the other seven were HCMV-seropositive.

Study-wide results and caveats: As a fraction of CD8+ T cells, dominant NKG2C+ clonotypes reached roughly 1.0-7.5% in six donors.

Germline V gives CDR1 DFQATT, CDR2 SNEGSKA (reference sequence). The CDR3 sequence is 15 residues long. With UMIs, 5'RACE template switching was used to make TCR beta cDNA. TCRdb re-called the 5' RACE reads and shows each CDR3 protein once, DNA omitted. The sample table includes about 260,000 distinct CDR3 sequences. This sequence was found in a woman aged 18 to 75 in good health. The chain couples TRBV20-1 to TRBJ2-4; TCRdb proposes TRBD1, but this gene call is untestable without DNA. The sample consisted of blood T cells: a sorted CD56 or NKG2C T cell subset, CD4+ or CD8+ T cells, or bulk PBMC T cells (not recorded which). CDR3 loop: CSARDPTGLGNIQYF.